The TCR beta chain under discussion was sequenced for a study of OX40 agonist ivuxolimab in advanced cancers. Study at large: Checkpoint inhibitors had been given previously to roughly 36% of patients. Study-wide points: A proportion of nonresponders additionally exhibited low normalized T-cell clonal expansion.

Assay: immunoSEQ multiplex PCR; the TCRdb copy retains only in-frame clones and omits some. The sample has some 16,000 clones, 75% to 90% seen once; the top ten hold just under 4%. This CDR3 has 16 residues. CDR1 SGHNT and CDR2 YENEEA come from the germline V gene. The junction had 7 bases not matched to a gene; V was cut back by 1 base and J by 3 bases. A note on this clone: Its matching antigen is unknown.

The material sequenced was CD4+ or CD8+ T cells sorted from blood, taken in a trial of the OX40 agonist ivuxolimab. The chain couples TRBV11-3 to TRBJ2-3; 7 bases map to TRBD2. The clonotype comes from an adult with an advanced solid tumor such as melanoma, head and neck, liver or kidney cancer. The CDR3 reads CASSLGLSRETDTQYF. The CDR3, as DNA: TGTGCCAGCAGCTTAGGCCTGTCGCGGGAGACAGATACGCAGTATTTT.